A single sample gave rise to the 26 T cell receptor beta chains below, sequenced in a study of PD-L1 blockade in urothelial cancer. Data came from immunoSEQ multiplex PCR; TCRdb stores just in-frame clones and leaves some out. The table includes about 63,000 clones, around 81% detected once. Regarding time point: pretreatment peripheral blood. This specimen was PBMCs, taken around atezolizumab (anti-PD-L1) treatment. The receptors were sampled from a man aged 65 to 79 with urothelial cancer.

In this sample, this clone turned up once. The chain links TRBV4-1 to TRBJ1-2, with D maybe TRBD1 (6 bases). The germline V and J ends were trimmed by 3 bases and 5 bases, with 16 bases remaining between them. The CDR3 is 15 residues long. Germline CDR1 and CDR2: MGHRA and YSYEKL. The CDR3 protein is CASSQGTPGTYGYTF. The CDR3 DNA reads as TGCGCCAGCAGCCAGGGCACTCCCGGGACATATGGCTACACCTTC.

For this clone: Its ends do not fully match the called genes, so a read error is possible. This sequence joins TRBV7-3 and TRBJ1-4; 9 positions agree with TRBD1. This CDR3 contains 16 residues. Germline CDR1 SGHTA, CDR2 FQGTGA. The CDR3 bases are TGTGCCAGCACCTTAACAGGGGGCGCTGGTAATGAAAAACTGTTTTTT. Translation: CASTLTGGAGNEKLFF.

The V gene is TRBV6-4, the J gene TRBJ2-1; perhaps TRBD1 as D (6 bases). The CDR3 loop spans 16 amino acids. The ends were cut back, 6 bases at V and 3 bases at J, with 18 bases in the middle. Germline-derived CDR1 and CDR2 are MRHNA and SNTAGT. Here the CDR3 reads CASSQRDTTIYNEQFF. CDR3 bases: TGTGCCAGCAGCCAAAGGGACACCACAATCTACAATGAGCAGTTCTTC.

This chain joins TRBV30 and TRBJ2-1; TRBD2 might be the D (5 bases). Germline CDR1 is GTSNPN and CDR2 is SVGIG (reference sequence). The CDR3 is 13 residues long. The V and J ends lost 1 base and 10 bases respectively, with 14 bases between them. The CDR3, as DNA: TGTGCCTGGAGTGCCGGACTGGGCGACGAGCAGTTCTTC. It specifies CAWSAGLGDEQFF.

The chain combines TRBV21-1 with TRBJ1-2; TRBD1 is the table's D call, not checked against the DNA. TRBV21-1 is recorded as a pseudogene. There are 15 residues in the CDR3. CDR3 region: CACPRQGPTNYGYTF. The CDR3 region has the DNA TGTGCCTGTCCCCGACAGGGACCCACAAACTATGGCTACACCTTC.

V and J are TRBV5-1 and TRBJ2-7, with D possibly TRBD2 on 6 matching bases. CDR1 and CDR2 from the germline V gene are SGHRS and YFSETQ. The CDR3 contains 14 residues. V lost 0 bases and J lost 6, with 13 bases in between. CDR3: CASSLEEGSGEQYF. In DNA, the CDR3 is TGCGCCAGCAGCTTGGAGGAGGGGTCGGGCGAGCAGTACTTC.

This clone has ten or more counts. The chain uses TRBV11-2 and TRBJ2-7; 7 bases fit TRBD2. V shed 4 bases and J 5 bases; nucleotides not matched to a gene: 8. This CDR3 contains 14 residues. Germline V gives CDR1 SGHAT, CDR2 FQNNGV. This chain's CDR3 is CASSSLTGGNEQYF. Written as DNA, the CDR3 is TGTGCCAGCAGCTCTCTGACGGGAGGAAACGAGCAGTACTTC.

The DNA for the CDR3 is TGTGCCAGCAGCGTCCGGACGGACAGGGGGGGAGAGACCCAGTACTTC. Amino acid sequence: CASSVRTDRGGETQYF. V gene TRBV7-8 combines with J gene TRBJ2-5; 10 bases map to TRBD1. The CDR3 consists of 16 residues. Per germline, CDR1 SGHVS and CDR2 FQNEAQ. V gave up 5 bases and J gave up 4 bases; unmatched junction bases: 10.

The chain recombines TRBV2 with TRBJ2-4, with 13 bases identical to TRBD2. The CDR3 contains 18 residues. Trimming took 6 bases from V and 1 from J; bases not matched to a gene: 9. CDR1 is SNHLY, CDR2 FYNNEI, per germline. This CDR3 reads CASSAVRTSGGAKNIQYF. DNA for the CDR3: TGTGCCAGCAGCGCCGTCCGGACTAGCGGGGGTGCCAAAAACATTCAGTACTTC.

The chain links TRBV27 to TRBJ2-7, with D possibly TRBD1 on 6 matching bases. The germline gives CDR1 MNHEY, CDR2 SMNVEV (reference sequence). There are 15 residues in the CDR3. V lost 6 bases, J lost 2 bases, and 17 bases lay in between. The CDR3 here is CASRPNPGTTYEQYF. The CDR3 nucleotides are TGTGCCAGCAGACCCAATCCGGGGACAACCTACGAGCAGTACTTC.

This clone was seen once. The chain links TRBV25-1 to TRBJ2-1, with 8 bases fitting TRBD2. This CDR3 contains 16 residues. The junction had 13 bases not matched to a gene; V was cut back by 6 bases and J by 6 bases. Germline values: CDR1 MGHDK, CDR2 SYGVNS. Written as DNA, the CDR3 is TGTGCCAGCAGCACTGGGGTAGCGGGGCTCCTCAATGAGCAGTTCTTC. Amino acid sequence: CASSTGVAGLLNEQFF.

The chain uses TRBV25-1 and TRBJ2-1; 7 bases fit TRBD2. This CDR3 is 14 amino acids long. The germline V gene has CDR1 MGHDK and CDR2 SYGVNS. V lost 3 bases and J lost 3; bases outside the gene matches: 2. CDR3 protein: CASSESGDYNEQFF. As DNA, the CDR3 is TGTGCCAGCAGTGAGAGCGGGGACTACAATGAGCAGTTCTTC.

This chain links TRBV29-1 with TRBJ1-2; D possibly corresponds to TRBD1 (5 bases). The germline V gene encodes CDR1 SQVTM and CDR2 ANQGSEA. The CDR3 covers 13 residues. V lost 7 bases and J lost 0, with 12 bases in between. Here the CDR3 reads CSARDAANYGYTF. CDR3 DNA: TGCAGCGCGCGGGACGCAGCTAACTATGGCTACACCTTC.

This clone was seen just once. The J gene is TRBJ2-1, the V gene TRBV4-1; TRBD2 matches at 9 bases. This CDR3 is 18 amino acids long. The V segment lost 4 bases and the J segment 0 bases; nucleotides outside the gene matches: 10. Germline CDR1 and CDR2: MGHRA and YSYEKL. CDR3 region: CASSPDGLAGSSYNEQFF. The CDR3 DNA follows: TGCGCCAGCAGCCCCGATGGGCTAGCGGGGAGCTCCTACAATGAGCAGTTCTTC.

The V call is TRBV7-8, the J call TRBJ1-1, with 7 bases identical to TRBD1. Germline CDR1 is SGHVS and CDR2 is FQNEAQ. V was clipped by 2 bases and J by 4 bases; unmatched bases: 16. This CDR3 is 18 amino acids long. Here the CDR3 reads CASSLPRQGNVEVTEAFF. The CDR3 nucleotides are TGTGCCAGCAGCTTACCCCGACAGGGTAATGTAGAGGTCACTGAAGCTTTCTTT.

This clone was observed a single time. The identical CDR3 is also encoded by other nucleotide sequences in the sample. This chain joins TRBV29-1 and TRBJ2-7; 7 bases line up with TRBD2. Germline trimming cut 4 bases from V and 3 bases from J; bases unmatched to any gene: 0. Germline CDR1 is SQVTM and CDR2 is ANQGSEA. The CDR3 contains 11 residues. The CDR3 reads CSVGGGYEQYF. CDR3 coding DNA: TGCAGCGTTGGGGGGGGCTACGAGCAGTACTTC.

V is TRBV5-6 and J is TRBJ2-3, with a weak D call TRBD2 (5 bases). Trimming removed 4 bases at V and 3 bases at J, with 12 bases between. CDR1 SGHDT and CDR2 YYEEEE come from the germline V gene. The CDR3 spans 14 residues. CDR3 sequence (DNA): TGTGCCAGCAGCCCGGGGTGGGGTACAGATACGCAGTATTTT. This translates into CASSPGWGTDTQYF.

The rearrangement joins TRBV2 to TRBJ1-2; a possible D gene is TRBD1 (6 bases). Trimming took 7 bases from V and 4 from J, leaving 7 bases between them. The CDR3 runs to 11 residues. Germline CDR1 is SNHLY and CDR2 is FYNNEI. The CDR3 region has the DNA TGTGCCAGCACAGGGGCCTATGGCTACACCTTC. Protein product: CASTGAYGYTF.

In DNA form, the CDR3 reads TGTGCCAGCATACGGGGAGTCAGGAAAGAGACCCAGTACTTC. It encodes CASIRGVRKETQYF. The chain carries TRBV6-1 and TRBJ2-5, with D perhaps matching TRBD2 (5 bases). This CDR3 comprises 14 residues. Germline V lookup: CDR1 MNHNS, CDR2 SASEGT. V lost 7 bases and J lost 3, with 15 bases in between.

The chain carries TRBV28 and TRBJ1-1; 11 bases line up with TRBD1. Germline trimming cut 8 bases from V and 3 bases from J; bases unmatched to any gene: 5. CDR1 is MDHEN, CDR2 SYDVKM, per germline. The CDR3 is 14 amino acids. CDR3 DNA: TGTGCCAGCGGACAGGGGGCGCGGGACACTGAAGCTTTCTTT. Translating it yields CASGQGARDTEAFF.

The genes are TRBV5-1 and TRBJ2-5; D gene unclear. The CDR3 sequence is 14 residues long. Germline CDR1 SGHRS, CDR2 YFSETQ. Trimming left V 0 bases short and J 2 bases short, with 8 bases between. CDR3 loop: CASSLDSLQETQYF. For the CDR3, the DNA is TGCGCCAGCAGCTTGGACAGCCTACAAGAGACCCAGTACTTC.

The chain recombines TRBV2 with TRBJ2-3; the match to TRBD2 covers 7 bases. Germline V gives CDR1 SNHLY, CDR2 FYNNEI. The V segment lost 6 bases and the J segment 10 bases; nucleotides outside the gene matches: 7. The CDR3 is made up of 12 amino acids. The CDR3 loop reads CASSLAVAPQYF. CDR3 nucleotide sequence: TGTGCCAGCAGCCTAGCGGTGGCTCCGCAGTATTTT.

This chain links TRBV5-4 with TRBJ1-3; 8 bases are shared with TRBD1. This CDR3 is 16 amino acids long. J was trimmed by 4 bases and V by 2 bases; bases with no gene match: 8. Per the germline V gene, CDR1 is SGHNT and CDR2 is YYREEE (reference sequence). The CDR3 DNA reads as TGTGCCAGCAGCTTAGACAGGGGTGTAGCAGGAAACACCATATATTTT. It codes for CASSLDRGVAGNTIYF. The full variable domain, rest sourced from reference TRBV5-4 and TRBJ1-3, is ETGVTQSPTHLIKTRGQQVTLRCSSQSGHNTVSWYQQALGQGPQFIFQYYREEENGRGNFPPRFSGLQFPNYSSELNVNALELDDSALYLCASSLDRGVAGNTIYFGEGSWLTVV.

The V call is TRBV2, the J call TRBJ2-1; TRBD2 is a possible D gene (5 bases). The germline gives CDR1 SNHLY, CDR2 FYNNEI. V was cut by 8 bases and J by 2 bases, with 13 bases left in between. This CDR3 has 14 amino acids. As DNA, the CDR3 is TGTGCCAGCTCCCCAAACGGGGCCTACAATGAGCAGTTCTTC. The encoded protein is CASSPNGAYNEQFF.

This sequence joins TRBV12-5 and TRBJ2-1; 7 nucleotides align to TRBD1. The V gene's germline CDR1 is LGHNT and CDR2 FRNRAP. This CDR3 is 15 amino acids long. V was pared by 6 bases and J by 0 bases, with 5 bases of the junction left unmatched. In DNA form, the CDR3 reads TGTGCTAGTGGACAGGGGTTCAGCTCCTACAATGAGCAGTTCTTC. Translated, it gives CASGQGFSSYNEQFF.

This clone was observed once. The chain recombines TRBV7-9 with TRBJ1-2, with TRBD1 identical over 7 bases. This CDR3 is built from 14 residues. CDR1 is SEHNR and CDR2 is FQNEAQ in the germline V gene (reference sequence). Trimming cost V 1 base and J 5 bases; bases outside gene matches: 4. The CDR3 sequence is CASSLEGARYGYTF. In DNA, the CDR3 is TGTGCCAGCAGCTTAGAGGGGGCGAGGTATGGCTACACCTTC.